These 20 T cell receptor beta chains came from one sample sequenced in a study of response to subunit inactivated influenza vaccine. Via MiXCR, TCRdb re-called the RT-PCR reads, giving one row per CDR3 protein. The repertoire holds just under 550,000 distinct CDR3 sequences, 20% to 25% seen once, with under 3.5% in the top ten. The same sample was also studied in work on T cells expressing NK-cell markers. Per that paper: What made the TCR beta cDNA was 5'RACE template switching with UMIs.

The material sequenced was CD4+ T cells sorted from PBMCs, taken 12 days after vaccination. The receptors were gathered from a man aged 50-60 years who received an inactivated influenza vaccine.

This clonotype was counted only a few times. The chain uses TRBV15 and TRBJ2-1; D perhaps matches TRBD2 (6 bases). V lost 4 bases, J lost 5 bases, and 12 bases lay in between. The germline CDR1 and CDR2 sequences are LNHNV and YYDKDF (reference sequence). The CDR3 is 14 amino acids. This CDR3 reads CATSTNREHNEQFF. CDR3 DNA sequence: TGTGCCACCAGCACGAACCGGGAGCACAATGAGCAGTTCTTC.

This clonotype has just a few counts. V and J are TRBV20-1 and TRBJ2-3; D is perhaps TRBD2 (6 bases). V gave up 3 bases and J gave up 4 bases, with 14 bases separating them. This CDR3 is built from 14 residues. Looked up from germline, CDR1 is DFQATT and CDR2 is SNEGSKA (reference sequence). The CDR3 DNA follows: TGCAGTGCTAGCGGGCCCGGGAGCGCAGATACGCAGTATTTT. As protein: CSASGPGSADTQYF.

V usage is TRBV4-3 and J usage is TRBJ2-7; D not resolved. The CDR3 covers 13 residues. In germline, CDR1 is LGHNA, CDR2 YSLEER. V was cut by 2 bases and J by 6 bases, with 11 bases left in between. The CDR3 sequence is CASSQRSGGEQYF. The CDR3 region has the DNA TGCGCCAGCAGCCAACGTTCCGGTGGCGAGCAGTACTTC.

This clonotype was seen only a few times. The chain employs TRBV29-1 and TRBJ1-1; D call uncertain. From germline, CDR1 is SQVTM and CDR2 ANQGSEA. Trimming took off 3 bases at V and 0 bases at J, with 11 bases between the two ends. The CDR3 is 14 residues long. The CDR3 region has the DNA TGCAGCGTTGACCGCAGATCGATGAACACTGAAGCTTTCTTT. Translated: CSVDRRSMNTEAFF. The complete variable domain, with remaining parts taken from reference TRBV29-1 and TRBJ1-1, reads SAVISQKPSRDICQRGTSLTIQCQVDSQVTMMFWYRQQPGQSLTLIATANQGSEATYESGFVIDKFPISRPNLTFSTLTVSNMSPEDSSIYLCSVDRRSMNTEAFFGQGTRLTVV.

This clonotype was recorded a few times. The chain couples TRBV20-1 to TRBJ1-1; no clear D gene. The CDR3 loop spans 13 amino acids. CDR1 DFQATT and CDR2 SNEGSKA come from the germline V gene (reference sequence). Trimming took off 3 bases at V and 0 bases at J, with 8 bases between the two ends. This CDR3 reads CSASVMMNTEAFF. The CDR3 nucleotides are TGCAGTGCTAGTGTGATGATGAACACTGAAGCTTTCTTT.

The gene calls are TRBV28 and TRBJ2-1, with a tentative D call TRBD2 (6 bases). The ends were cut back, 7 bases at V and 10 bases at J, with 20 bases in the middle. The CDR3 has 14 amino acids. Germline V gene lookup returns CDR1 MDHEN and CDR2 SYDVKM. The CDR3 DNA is TGTGCCAGCACCACGGCGGGGTCTACACGGGAGCAGTTCTTC. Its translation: CASTTAGSTREQFF. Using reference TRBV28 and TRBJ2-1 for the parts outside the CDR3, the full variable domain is DVKVTQSSRYLVKRTGEKVFLECVQDMDHENMFWYRQDPGLGLRLIYFSYDVKMKEKGDIPEGYSVSREKKERFSLILESASTNQTSMYLCASTTAGSTREQFFGPGTRLTVL.

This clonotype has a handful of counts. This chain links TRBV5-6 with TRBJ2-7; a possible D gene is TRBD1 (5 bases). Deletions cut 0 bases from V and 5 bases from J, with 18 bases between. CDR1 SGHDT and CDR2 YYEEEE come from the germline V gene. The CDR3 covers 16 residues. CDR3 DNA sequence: TGTGCCAGCAGCTTGGGACAGAACCCCCCTCTGAACGAGCAGTACTTC. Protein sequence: CASSLGQNPPLNEQYF. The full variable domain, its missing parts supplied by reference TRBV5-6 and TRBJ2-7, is DAGVTQSPTHLIKTRGQQVTLRCSPKSGHDTVSWYQQALGQGPQFIFQYYEEEERQRGNFPDRFSGHQFPNYSSELNVNALLLGDSALYLCASSLGQNPPLNEQYFGPGTRLTVT.

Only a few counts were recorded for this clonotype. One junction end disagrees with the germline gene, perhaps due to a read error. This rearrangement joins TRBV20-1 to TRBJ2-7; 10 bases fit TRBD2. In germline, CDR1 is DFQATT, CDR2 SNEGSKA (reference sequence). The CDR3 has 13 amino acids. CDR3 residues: CSPSGSPSYEQYF. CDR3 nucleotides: TGCAGTCCTAGCGGGAGTCCCTCCTACGAGCAGTACTTC.

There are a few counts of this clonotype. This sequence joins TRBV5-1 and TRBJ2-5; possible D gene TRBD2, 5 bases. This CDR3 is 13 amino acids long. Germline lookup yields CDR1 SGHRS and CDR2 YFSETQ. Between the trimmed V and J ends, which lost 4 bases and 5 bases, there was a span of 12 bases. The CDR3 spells CASSTRTGETQYF. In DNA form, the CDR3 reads TGCGCCAGCAGCACCCGGACTGGGGAGACCCAGTACTTC.

The CDR3 DNA sequence: TGTGCCAGCAGTAGGACAGGGGGCTACTCCTACGAGCAGTACTTC. This codes for CASSRTGGYSYEQYF. The chain combines TRBV27 with TRBJ2-7; 11 bases line up with TRBD1. CDR1 and CDR2 from the germline V gene are MNHEY and SMNVEV (reference sequence). Trimming removed 5 bases from V and 0 bases from J; junction bases left unmatched: 3. This CDR3 has 15 residues.

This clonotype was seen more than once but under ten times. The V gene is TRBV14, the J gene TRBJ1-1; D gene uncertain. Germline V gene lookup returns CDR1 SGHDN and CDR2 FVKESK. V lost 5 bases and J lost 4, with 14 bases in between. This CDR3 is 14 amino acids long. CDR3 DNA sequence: TGTGCCAGCAGCGGTGAAGTCATGGGCACTGAAGCTTTCTTT. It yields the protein CASSGEVMGTEAFF.

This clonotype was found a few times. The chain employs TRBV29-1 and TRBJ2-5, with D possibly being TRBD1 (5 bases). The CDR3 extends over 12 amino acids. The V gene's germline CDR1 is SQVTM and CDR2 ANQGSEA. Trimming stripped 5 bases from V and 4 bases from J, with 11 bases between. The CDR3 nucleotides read TGCAGCGTTCATTCTCAGGGAGAGACCCAGTACTTC. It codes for CSVHSQGETQYF.

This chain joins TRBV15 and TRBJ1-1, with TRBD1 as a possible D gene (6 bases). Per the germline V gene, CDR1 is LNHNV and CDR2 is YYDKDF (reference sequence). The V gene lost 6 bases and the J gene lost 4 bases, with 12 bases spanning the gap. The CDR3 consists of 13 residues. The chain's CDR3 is CATSKGRGTEAFF. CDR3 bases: TGTGCCACCAGTAAAGGCAGGGGCACTGAAGCTTTCTTT.

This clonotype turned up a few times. CDR3: CASSEGWEQFF. The CDR3 DNA reads TGTGCCAGCAGTGAAGGGTGGGAGCAGTTCTTC. The chain recombines TRBV2 with TRBJ2-1; no reliable D call. Trimming cost V 1 base and J 10 bases, with 5 bases left between them. CDR1 and CDR2 (germline): SNHLY, FYNNEI. The CDR3 sequence is 11 residues long.

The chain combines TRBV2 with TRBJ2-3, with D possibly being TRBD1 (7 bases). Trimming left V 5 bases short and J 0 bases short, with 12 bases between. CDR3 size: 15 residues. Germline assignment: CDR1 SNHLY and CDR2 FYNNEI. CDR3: CASSKQGTSTDTQYF. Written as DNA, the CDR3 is TGTGCCAGCAGTAAACAGGGGACTAGCACAGATACGCAGTATTTT.

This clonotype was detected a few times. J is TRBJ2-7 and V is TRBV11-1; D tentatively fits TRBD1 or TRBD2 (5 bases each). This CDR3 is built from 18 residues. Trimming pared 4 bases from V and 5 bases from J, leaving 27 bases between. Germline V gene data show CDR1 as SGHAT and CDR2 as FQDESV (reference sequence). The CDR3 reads CASSSLGPPSLTYHEQYF. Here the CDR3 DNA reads TGTGCCAGCAGCTCCCTGGGACCGCCGTCCTTGACCTATCACGAGCAGTACTTC.

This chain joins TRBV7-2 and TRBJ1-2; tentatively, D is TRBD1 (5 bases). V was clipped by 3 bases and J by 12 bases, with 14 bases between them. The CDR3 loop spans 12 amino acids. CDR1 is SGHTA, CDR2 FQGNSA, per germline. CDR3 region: CASSFSTGVNTF. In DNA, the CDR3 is TGTGCCAGCAGCTTTAGCACGGGGGTGAACACCTTC.

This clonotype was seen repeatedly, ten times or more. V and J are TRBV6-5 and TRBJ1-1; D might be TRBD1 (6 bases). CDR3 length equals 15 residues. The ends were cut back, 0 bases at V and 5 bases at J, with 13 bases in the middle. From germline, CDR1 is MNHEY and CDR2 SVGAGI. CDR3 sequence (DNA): TGTGCCAGCAGTTACTCGTTGGGGGGCAGGACTGAAGCTTTCTTT. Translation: CASSYSLGGRTEAFF.

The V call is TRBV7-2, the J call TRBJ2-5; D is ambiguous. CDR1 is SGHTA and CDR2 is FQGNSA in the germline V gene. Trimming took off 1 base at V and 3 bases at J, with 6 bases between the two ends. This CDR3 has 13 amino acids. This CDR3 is CASSLGKEETQYF. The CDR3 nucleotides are TGTGCCAGCAGCTTAGGAAAGGAAGAGACCCAGTACTTC.

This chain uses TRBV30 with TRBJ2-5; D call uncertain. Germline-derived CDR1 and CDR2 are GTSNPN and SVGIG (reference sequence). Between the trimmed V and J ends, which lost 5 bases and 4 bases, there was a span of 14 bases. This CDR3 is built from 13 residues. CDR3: CAWEPNQVETQYF. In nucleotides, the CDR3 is TGTGCCTGGGAACCGAACCAGGTAGAGACCCAGTACTTC.